These 20 T cell receptor beta chains were all obtained from the same sample, sequenced in a study of shared clonotypes between healthy human individuals. Generated by immunoSEQ multiplex PCR, the TCRdb table keeps only in-frame clones and is missing some. The sample lists about 820,000 clones; 92% were seen once. Positive CCR7 selection of CD45RO-negative cells yielded the naive CD8 cells, and terminally differentiated effector memory CD45RA+ cells were excluded. Material for sequencing was naive CD8+ T cells sorted from blood. The receptors shown here come from a man aged 25-45 years in good health.

The chain joins TRBV7-8 to TRBJ1-1, with 10 bases matching TRBD1. V gave up 5 bases and J gave up 4 bases; unmatched junction bases: 7. CDR1 is SGHVS, CDR2 FQNEAQ, per germline. The CDR3 runs to 15 residues. CDR3 coding DNA: TGTGCCAGCAGCCCACGGGACAGGGGTGCCACTGAAGCTTTCTTT. It encodes CASSPRDRGATEAFF.

The CDR3 nucleotides read TGCAGCGTTGGGAACAATGAGCAGTTCTTC. Amino acid sequence: CSVGNNEQFF. The V and J genes are TRBV29-1 and TRBJ2-1; D is undetermined. Germline assignment: CDR1 SQVTM and CDR2 ANQGSEA. Trimming removed 4 bases at V and 5 bases at J, with 3 bases between. The CDR3 has 10 amino acids.

Concerning this clone itself: Other DNA variants within this sample encode the same CDR3. The V and J genes are TRBV30 and TRBJ2-3; D is perhaps TRBD1 or TRBD2 (5 bases each). The CDR3 covers 14 residues. The V gene's germline CDR1 is GTSNPN and CDR2 SVGIG (reference sequence). The germline V and J ends were trimmed by 0 bases and 1 base, with 8 bases remaining between them. The CDR3 DNA reads as TGTGCCTGGAGTGTACTAGGGGGCACAGATACGCAGTATTTT. This gives the protein CAWSVLGGTDTQYF. Full variable domain (rest looked up from reference TRBV30 and TRBJ2-3): SQTIHQWPATLVQPVGSPLSLECTVEGTSNPNLYWYRQAAGRGLQLLFYSVGIGQISSEVPQNLSASRPQDRQFILSSKKLLLSDSGFYLCAWSVLGGTDTQYFGPGTRLTVL.

This clone was detected only once. The chain employs TRBV5-4 and TRBJ2-7, with 9 bases matching TRBD2. Trimming took 4 bases from V and 6 from J; bases not matched to a gene: 14. The CDR3 consists of 16 residues. Germline assignment: CDR1 SGHNT and CDR2 YYREEE (reference sequence). The CDR3 DNA is TGTGCCAGCAGCGCCCGGGGGACTAGCTCCGAGGCCGAGCAGTACTTC. This codes for CASSARGTSSEAEQYF. The complete variable domain, with remaining parts taken from reference TRBV5-4 and TRBJ2-7, reads ETGVTQSPTHLIKTRGQQVTLRCSSQSGHNTVSWYQQALGQGPQFIFQYYREEENGRGNFPPRFSGLQFPNYSSELNVNALELDDSALYLCASSARGTSSEAEQYFGPGTRLTVT.

Details on this clone: This same CDR3 is encoded by further DNA sequences in the sample. CDR3 sequence (DNA): TGTGCCAGCAGCGTAGTCACTGAAGCTTTCTTT. This gives the protein CASSVVTEAFF. V usage is TRBV9 and J usage is TRBJ1-1; D is unresolved. CDR1 and CDR2 from the germline V gene are SGDLS and YYNGEE. The V and J ends lost 0 bases and 4 bases respectively, with 1 base between them. The CDR3 is 11 residues long.

The chain couples TRBV5-5 to TRBJ2-7; D remains unclear. This CDR3 has 15 amino acids. Trimming stripped 2 bases from V and 1 base from J, with 13 bases between. Germline V gives CDR1 SGHKS, CDR2 YYEKEE (reference sequence). CDR3: CASSLLGVPSYEQYF. DNA of the CDR3: TGTGCCAGCAGCTTACTTGGTGTCCCTTCCTACGAGCAGTACTTC.

The CDR3 DNA follows: TGTGCCAGCAGCTCGAGTTGGGGACTAGAGACCCAGTACTTC. Translated: CASSSSWGLETQYF. The gene calls are TRBV7-9 and TRBJ2-5; the D gene is possibly TRBD2 (6 bases). Trimming took 4 bases from V and 4 from J, leaving 13 bases between them. The germline CDR1 and CDR2 sequences are SEHNR and FQNEAQ (reference sequence). This CDR3 has 14 amino acids.

This chain connects TRBV27 to TRBJ2-5; D is unclear. This CDR3 has 14 amino acids. CDR1 and CDR2 from the germline V gene are MNHEY and SMNVEV (reference sequence). The V end was cut by 3 bases, the J end by 5 bases, with 13 bases between. The CDR3 loop is CASSFGEGFETQYF. CDR3 nucleotide sequence: TGTGCCAGCAGTTTCGGAGAAGGTTTCGAGACCCAGTACTTC.

This clone was found once. The rearrangement joins TRBV7-6 to TRBJ2-5, with TRBD1 as a possible D gene (5 bases). The CDR3 contains 15 residues. V was pared by 0 bases and J by 0 bases, with 8 bases between. Germline V gene data show CDR1 as SGHVS and CDR2 as FNYEAQ. The CDR3 DNA is TGTGCCAGCAGCTTAGCTCACAGGAACCAAGAGACCCAGTACTTC. It is translated as CASSLAHRNQETQYF.

The chain carries TRBV9 and TRBJ1-2; the D is unclear. Germline V gene lookup returns CDR1 SGDLS and CDR2 YYNGEE. The length of the CDR3 is 15 residues. V dropped 0 bases and J dropped 6 bases, with 15 bases sitting between them. CDR3 sequence reads: CASSVGSAAADGYTF. The CDR3 DNA reads TGTGCCAGCAGCGTAGGCTCTGCGGCAGCGGATGGCTACACCTTC. Combining the CDR3 with reference TRBV9 and TRBJ1-2 gives the whole variable domain DSGVTQTPKHLITATGQRVTLRCSPRSGDLSVYWYQQSLDQGLQFLIQYYNGEERAKGNILERFSAQQFPDLHSELNLSSLELGDSALYFCASSVGSAAADGYTFGSGTRLTVV.

This rearrangement joins TRBV7-9 to TRBJ2-1; D call uncertain. Germline-derived CDR1 and CDR2 are SEHNR and FQNEAQ (reference sequence). Trimming stripped 0 bases from V and 0 bases from J, with 15 bases between. The CDR3 runs to 18 residues. CDR3 in DNA: TGTGCCAGCAGCTTAGCCTCTCCCCCAAAAGGCTCCTACAATGAGCAGTTCTTC. Translation gives CASSLASPPKGSYNEQFF.

This chain uses TRBV10-1 with TRBJ2-2, with a possible D match to TRBD2 (5 bases). The CDR3 runs 16 residues. V was trimmed by 1 base and J by 6 bases, leaving 15 bases between them. In germline, CDR1 is WNHNN, CDR2 SYGVQD (reference sequence). The CDR3 DNA follows: TGCGCCAGCAGTGAGTTAGCCCTAGCTCGAGCCGGGGAGCTGTTTTTT. It is translated as CASSELALARAGELFF.

V and J are TRBV29-1 and TRBJ2-1; 8 bases agree with TRBD2. The CDR3 covers 16 residues. CDR1 SQVTM and CDR2 ANQGSEA come from the germline V gene. V shed 3 bases, J shed 3 bases, and the junction held 10 bases outside the gene matches. CDR3 DNA: TGCAGCGTTGAGTACCGATTAGCGGGGTACTACAATGAGCAGTTCTTC. Protein product: CSVEYRLAGYYNEQFF.

V gene TRBV28 combines with J gene TRBJ2-7; D is unresolved. The CDR3 has 13 amino acids. Germline V gene lookup returns CDR1 MDHEN and CDR2 SYDVKM. V lost 2 bases, J lost 1 base, and 6 bases lay in between. CDR3 region: CASSLGPSYEQYF. In DNA form, the CDR3 reads TGTGCCAGCAGTTTAGGGCCGTCCTACGAGCAGTACTTC.

The rearrangement joins TRBV11-2 to TRBJ1-4; unclear D gene. The CDR3 length is 13 residues. Trimming took off 1 base at V and 4 bases at J, with 4 bases between the two ends. From germline, CDR1 is SGHAT and CDR2 FQNNGV. CDR3 amino acids: CASSLGGNEKLFF. CDR3 DNA sequence: TGTGCCAGCAGCTTAGGGGGTAATGAAAAACTGTTTTTT.

The chain links TRBV19 to TRBJ2-2; a weak D match, TRBD2 (6 bases). V shed 2 bases and J shed 5 bases, with 18 bases lying between them. The germline V gene encodes CDR1 LNHDA and CDR2 SQIVND (reference sequence). The CDR3 has 17 residues. CDR3: CASSINLGPAGTGELFF. DNA for the CDR3: TGTGCCAGTAGTATAAACCTAGGCCCCGCGGGGACCGGGGAGCTGTTTTTT. Full variable domain (remainder filled in from reference TRBV19 and TRBJ2-2): DGGITQSPKYLFRKEGQNVTLSCEQNLNHDAMYWYRQDPGQGLRLIYYSQIVNDFQKGDIAEGYSVSREKKESFPLTVTSAQKNPTAFYLCASSINLGPAGTGELFFGEGSRLTVL.

The rearrangement joins TRBV15 to TRBJ1-4; 7 bases agree with TRBD1. The length of the CDR3 is 16 residues. Germline V gene sequence: CDR1 LNHNV, CDR2 YYDKDF (reference sequence). The V and J ends lost 11 bases and 1 base, in that order; junction bases with no gene match: 13. CDR3 DNA: TGTGCCGCAGCAGGGCCAGGGGGTCGAACTAATGAAAAACTGTTTTTT. Protein sequence: CAAAGPGGRTNEKLFF.

The chain carries TRBV27 and TRBJ2-1, with 15 bases that match TRBD2. CDR3 length equals 15 residues. V trimming: 4 bases; J trimming: 9 bases; junction bases outside the gene matches: 4. Per the germline V gene, CDR1 is MNHEY and CDR2 is SMNVEV (reference sequence). CDR3 protein: CASSSGLAGGSEQFF. Written as DNA, the CDR3 is TGTGCCAGCAGTTCAGGACTAGCGGGAGGGAGTGAGCAGTTCTTC.

The chain combines TRBV14 with TRBJ2-1; TRBD1 matches at 7 bases. The CDR3 length is 16 residues. Germline V CDR1 and CDR2: SGHDN, FVKESK. V dropped 6 bases and J dropped 6; count of bases not matched to a gene: 14. The CDR3 DNA follows: TGTGCCAGCAGATCGACAGGGTCTTATAGAACCAATGAGCAGTTCTTC. Its protein product is CASRSTGSYRTNEQFF.

The chain carries TRBV19 and TRBJ2-7; TRBD1 matches at 7 bases. Germline CDR1 is LNHDA and CDR2 is SQIVND (reference sequence). The CDR3 runs 15 residues. Unmatched junction bases numbered 9, after V lost 5 bases and J lost 2 bases. The CDR3 protein is CASSPHNRGTYEQYF. Here the CDR3 DNA reads TGTGCCAGTAGTCCCCACAACAGGGGTACCTACGAGCAGTACTTC.